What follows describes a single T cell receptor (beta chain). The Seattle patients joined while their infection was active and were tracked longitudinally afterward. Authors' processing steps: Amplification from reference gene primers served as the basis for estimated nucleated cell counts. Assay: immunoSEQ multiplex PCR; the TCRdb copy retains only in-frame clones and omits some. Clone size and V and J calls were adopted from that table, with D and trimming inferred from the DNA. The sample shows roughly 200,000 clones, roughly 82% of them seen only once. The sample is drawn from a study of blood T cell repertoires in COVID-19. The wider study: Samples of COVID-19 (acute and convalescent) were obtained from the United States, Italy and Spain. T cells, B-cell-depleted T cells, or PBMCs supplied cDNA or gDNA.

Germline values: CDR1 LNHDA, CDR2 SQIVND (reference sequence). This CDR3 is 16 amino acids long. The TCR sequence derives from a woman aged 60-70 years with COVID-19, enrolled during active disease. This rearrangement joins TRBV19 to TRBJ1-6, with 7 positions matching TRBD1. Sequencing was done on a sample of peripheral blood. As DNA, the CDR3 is TGTGCTACACACGCCGGGACAGCCCCCCCCAATTCACCCCTCCACTTT. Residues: CATHAGTAPPNSPLHF. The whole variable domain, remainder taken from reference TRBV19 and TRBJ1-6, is DGGITQSPKYLFRKEGQNVTLSCEQNLNHDAMYWYRQDPGQGLRLIYYSQIVNDFQKGDIAEGYSVSREKKESFPLTVTSAQKNPTAFYLCATHAGTAPPNSPLHFGNGTRLTVT.